Presented here are 16 T cell receptor beta chains from one specimen sequenced in a study of PD-L1 blockade in urothelial cancer. Data came from immunoSEQ multiplex PCR; TCRdb stores just in-frame clones and leaves some out. The table lists 35,000 to 55,000 clones, roughly four fifths of them singletons. Sequences were derived from PBMCs, sampled around atezolizumab (anti-PD-L1) treatment. These receptors came from a man aged 65-85 years with urothelial cancer.

This clone has a handful of counts. The V call is TRBV6-1, the J call TRBJ2-7; perhaps TRBD1 as D (5 bases). Trimming stripped 5 bases from V and 6 bases from J, with 14 bases between. CDR3 size: 13 residues. From germline, CDR1 is MNHNS and CDR2 SASEGT. DNA of the CDR3: TGTGCCAGCAGTTCTAGGGGAAACGGCGAGCAGTACTTC. This translates into CASSSRGNGEQYF.

This sequence joins TRBV29-1 and TRBJ2-5, with a weak D call TRBD2 (6 bases). The CDR3 is 14 residues long. With 7 bases removed from V and 5 bases from J, the gap between germline ends came to 20 bases. Germline CDR1 SQVTM, CDR2 ANQGSEA. CDR3 sequence reads: CSAHTLAVGETQYF. CDR3 bases: TGCAGCGCACATACGTTAGCGGTAGGGGAGACCCAGTACTTC.

This chain links TRBV7-2 with TRBJ1-2; D is ambiguous. Germline loops: CDR1 SGHTA, CDR2 FQGNSA. Trimming shortened V by 4 bases and J by 8 bases, and 8 bases separated the two germline ends. The CDR3 sequence is 11 residues long. The DNA of the CDR3 is TGTGCCAGCAGCTCAGGATGGGGCTACACCTTC. Residues: CASSSGWGYTF. The full variable domain, rest sourced from reference TRBV7-2 and TRBJ1-2, is GAGVSQSPSNKVTEKGKDVELRCDPISGHTALYWYRQSLGQGLEFLIYFQGNSAPDKSGLPSDRFSAERTGGSVSTLTIQRTQQEDSAVYLCASSSGWGYTFGSGTRLTVV.

The CDR3 coding sequence is TGTGCCAGCACCGATACTTCCCGAGATACGCAGTATTTT. As protein: CASTDTSRDTQYF. The gene calls are TRBV28 and TRBJ2-3; D gene uncertain. Germline-derived CDR1 and CDR2 are MDHEN and SYDVKM. The CDR3 is 13 residues long. V lost 7 bases, J lost 5 bases, and 13 bases lay in between.

In this sample, this clone turned up once. The chain recombines TRBV5-4 with TRBJ2-1; TRBD2 matches 9 bases. The CDR3 extends over 15 amino acids. The V and J ends lost 4 bases and 5 bases, in that order; junction bases with no gene match: 7. CDR1 is SGHNT and CDR2 is YYREEE in the germline V gene (reference sequence). The CDR3 is CASSPTSGRDNEQFF. Here the CDR3 DNA reads TGTGCCAGCAGCCCGACTAGCGGACGGGACAATGAGCAGTTCTTC.

This chain connects TRBV19 to TRBJ2-3; 8 bases match TRBD2. Trimming took 0 bases from V and 2 from J; bases not matched to a gene: 13. Germline loops: CDR1 LNHDA, CDR2 SQIVND (reference sequence). This CDR3 has 19 residues. The CDR3 reads CASSIDRREGPRNTDTQYF. The DNA of the CDR3 is TGTGCCAGTAGTATAGATCGACGGGAGGGTCCTCGGAACACAGATACGCAGTATTTT.

The gene calls are TRBV2 and TRBJ1-1, with D possibly TRBD1 on 6 matching bases. V lost 4 bases, J lost 8 bases, and 8 bases lay in between. This CDR3 region has 11 residues. CDR1 and CDR2 (germline): SNHLY, FYNNEI. The CDR3 here is CASSAQGEAFF. The CDR3 bases are TGTGCCAGCAGTGCTCAGGGGGAAGCTTTCTTT.

The CDR3 region has the DNA TGTGCCGGCCAGGAGGGACAGGGATACGAGCAGTACTTC. Protein product: CAGQEGQGYEQYF. This sequence joins TRBV2 and TRBJ2-7; 9 bases are shared with TRBD1. This CDR3 is built from 13 residues. Germline loops: CDR1 SNHLY, CDR2 FYNNEI. V was pared by 11 bases and J by 4 bases, with 9 bases of the junction left unmatched. The full variable domain, its missing parts supplied by reference TRBV2 and TRBJ2-7, is EPEVTQTPSHQVTQMGQEVILRCVPISNHLYFYWYRQILGQKVEFLVSFYNNEISEKSEIFDDQFSVERPDGSNFTLKIRSTKLEDSAMYFCAGQEGQGYEQYFGPGTRLTVT.

A few counts support this clone. This chain uses TRBV28 with TRBJ1-5; D remains unclear. Trimming cost V 3 bases and J 0 bases, with 12 bases left between them. Germline V CDR1 and CDR2: MDHEN, SYDVKM. The CDR3 extends over 16 amino acids. CDR3 amino acids: CASSFFGFYSNQPQHF. As DNA, the CDR3 is TGTGCCAGCAGTTTTTTTGGCTTTTATAGCAATCAGCCCCAGCATTTT.

The rearrangement joins TRBV4-1 to TRBJ2-7; 7 nucleotides align to TRBD1. Germline V CDR1 and CDR2: MGHRA, YSYEKL. The CDR3 runs 14 residues. V lost 2 bases, J lost 0 bases, and 1 base stayed unmatched. CDR3 nucleotides: TGCGCCAGCAGCCAACAGGGGGTCTCCTACGAGCAGTACTTC. The encoded protein is CASSQQGVSYEQYF.

The CDR3 DNA sequence: TGTGCCAGCATCGAGACAGGGGGAAATAGAGGTGAGCAGTTCTTC. The encoded protein is CASIETGGNRGEQFF. The V gene is TRBV6-1, the J gene TRBJ2-1; TRBD1 aligns across 9 bases. V lost 7 bases and J lost 9; bases outside the gene matches: 13. There are 15 residues in the CDR3. CDR1 and CDR2 from the germline V gene are MNHNS and SASEGT.

J is TRBJ2-1 and V is TRBV19; TRBD2 agrees at 8 bases. Germline loops: CDR1 LNHDA, CDR2 SQIVND (reference sequence). The V segment lost 3 bases and the J segment 2 bases; nucleotides outside the gene matches: 3. This CDR3 contains 15 residues. The CDR3 sequence: CASSIERGPYNEQFF. The DNA for the CDR3 is TGTGCCAGTAGTATTGAGCGGGGGCCCTACAATGAGCAGTTCTTC.

This clone was picked up one time. This chain links TRBV5-6 with TRBJ2-1, with D maybe TRBD2 (6 bases). There are 14 residues in the CDR3. Between the trimmed V and J ends, which lost 0 bases and 6 bases, there was a span of 10 bases. Germline CDR1 and CDR2: SGHDT and YYEEEE. DNA for the CDR3: TGTGCCAGCAGCTTGGCGGGAGCCATCAATGAGCAGTTCTTC. This gives the protein CASSLAGAINEQFF.

This clone was observed a single time. The chain has TRBV4-3 and TRBJ2-2; D is uncertain. Germline CDR1 is LGHNA and CDR2 is YSLEER. V lost 0 bases, J lost 6 bases, and 14 bases lay in between. This CDR3 has 16 amino acids. This chain's CDR3 is CASSQEPGTNAGELFF. The CDR3 DNA reads as TGCGCCAGCAGCCAAGAACCGGGTACAAACGCCGGGGAGCTGTTTTTT.

The chain recombines TRBV19 with TRBJ2-5; TRBD2 matches 7 bases. CDR1 is LNHDA, CDR2 SQIVND, per germline (reference sequence). The CDR3 length is 16 residues. With V trimmed by 4 bases and J by 3 bases, 11 bases remained unmatched. For the CDR3, the DNA is TGTGCCAGTAGTACAAGATTAGCGGGTTGGAAAGAGACCCAGTACTTC. Translation: CASSTRLAGWKETQYF.

CDR3: CASSSLAATDTQYF. The CDR3 coding sequence is TGTGCCAGCAGTTCTCTAGCGGCCACAGATACGCAGTATTTT. The chain links TRBV28 to TRBJ2-3; 7 bases are a match to TRBD2. Germline V gene lookup returns CDR1 MDHEN and CDR2 SYDVKM. Trimming cost V 4 bases and J 2 bases; bases outside gene matches: 3. The length of the CDR3 is 14 residues.